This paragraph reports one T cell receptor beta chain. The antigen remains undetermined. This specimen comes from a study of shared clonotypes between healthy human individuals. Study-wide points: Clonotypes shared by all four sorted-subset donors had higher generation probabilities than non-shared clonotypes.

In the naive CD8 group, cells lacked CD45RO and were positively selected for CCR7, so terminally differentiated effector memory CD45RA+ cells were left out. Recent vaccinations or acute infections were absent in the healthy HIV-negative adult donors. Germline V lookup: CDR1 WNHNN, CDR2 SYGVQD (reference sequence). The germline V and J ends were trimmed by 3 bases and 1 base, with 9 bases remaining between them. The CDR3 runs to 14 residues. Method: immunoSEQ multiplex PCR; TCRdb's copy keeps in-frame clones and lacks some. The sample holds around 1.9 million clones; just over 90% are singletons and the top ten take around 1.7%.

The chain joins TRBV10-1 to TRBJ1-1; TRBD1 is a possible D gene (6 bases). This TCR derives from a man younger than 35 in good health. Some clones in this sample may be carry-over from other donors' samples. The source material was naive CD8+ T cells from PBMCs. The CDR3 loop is CASSEGQSNTEAFF. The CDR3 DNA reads TGCGCCAGCAGTGAAGGACAGTCGAACACTGAAGCTTTCTTT.